Shown below are 18 T cell receptor beta chains from a single sample sequenced in a study of blood T cell repertoires in COVID-19. Method: immunoSEQ multiplex PCR; TCRdb's copy keeps in-frame clones and lacks some. The sample consists of tens of thousands of clones, around 86% of them appearing once. The material sequenced was peripheral blood. Source of these receptors: a woman of 80 years or more with acute or convalescent COVID-19.

The V gene is TRBV5-1, the J gene TRBJ1-2, with unresolved D. CDR3 length equals 13 residues. V dropped 2 bases and J dropped 4 bases, with 9 bases sitting between them. Germline V lookup: CDR1 SGHRS, CDR2 YFSETQ. The CDR3 sequence: CASSFHVFYGYTF. The CDR3 DNA reads TGCGCCAGCAGCTTCCATGTTTTCTATGGCTACACCTTC. Full variable domain (remainder filled in from reference TRBV5-1 and TRBJ1-2): KAGVTQTPRYLIKTRGQQVTLSCSPISGHRSVSWYQQTPGQGLQFLFEYFSETQRNKGNFPGRFSGRQFSNSRSEMNVSTLELGDSALYLCASSFHVFYGYTFGSGTRLTVV.

The rearrangement joins TRBV2 to TRBJ2-7, with D possibly being TRBD2 (5 bases). Germline CDR1 and CDR2: SNHLY and FYNNEI. V was clipped by 11 bases and J by 0 bases, with 14 bases between them. The CDR3 length is 13 residues. CDR3 amino acids: CAASSGSSYEQYF. DNA of the CDR3: TGTGCCGCCAGCAGCGGCAGCTCCTACGAGCAGTACTTC.

This rearrangement joins TRBV4-1 to TRBJ2-3, with TRBD2 matching over 10 bases. With 1 base clipped from V and 0 bases from J, the junction kept 4 bases outside the gene matches. Germline V CDR1 and CDR2: MGHRA, YSYEKL. This CDR3 region has 17 residues. The chain's CDR3 is CASSQAKRGGSTDTQYF. The CDR3 nucleotides read TGCGCCAGCAGCCAAGCGAAGCGGGGGGGAAGCACAGATACGCAGTATTTT.

The V and J genes are TRBV7-8 and TRBJ1-3; tentative D call: TRBD1 (6 bases). V was pared by 6 bases and J by 0 bases, with 12 bases between. This CDR3 comprises 15 residues. From germline, CDR1 is SGHVS and CDR2 FQNEAQ. The CDR3 is CASRPGTSSGNTIYF. The CDR3 DNA follows: TGTGCCAGCAGACCCGGGACAAGCTCTGGAAACACCATATATTTT.

This chain joins TRBV2 and TRBJ1-2, with 9 bases lining up with TRBD1. Germline V lookup: CDR1 SNHLY, CDR2 FYNNEI. CDR3 length: 13 residues. With V trimmed by 7 bases and J by 4 bases, 4 bases remained unmatched. CDR3 amino acids: CASITGGGYGYTF. The CDR3 DNA sequence: TGTGCCAGCATCACAGGGGGCGGCTATGGCTACACCTTC.

The chain couples TRBV6-6 to TRBJ2-1; 12 nucleotides align to TRBD2. V lost 6 bases and J lost 2; bases outside the gene matches: 5. Germline V lookup: CDR1 MNHNY, CDR2 SVGAGI (reference sequence). The CDR3 is made up of 16 amino acids. In DNA form, the CDR3 reads TGTGCCAGCAGACCACGGACTAGCGGGACCTACAATGAGCAGTTCTTC. Protein: CASRPRTSGTYNEQFF.

This rearrangement joins TRBV7-2 to TRBJ2-7; D might be TRBD1 (6 bases). Germline lookup yields CDR1 SGHTA and CDR2 FQGNSA. The CDR3 runs 14 residues. V lost 4 bases, J lost 3 bases, and 13 bases lay in between. In DNA form, the CDR3 reads TGTGCCAGCAGCTCCCCCAAGGGGGACTACGAGCAGTACTTC. This gives the protein CASSSPKGDYEQYF.

The chain combines TRBV7-3 with TRBJ2-3, with 8 positions matching TRBD1. CDR1 is SGHTA and CDR2 is FQGTGA in the germline V gene. With V trimmed by 8 bases and J by 6 bases, 10 bases remained unmatched. The CDR3 sequence is 14 residues long. DNA for the CDR3: TGTGCCAGCGGCGGACAGGGTGATTTGGATACGCAGTATTTT. Translating it yields CASGGQGDLDTQYF.

The CDR3 sequence: CASSLAQWGNTIYF. The CDR3 nucleotides read TGTGCCAGCAGCTTAGCACAGTGGGGAAACACCATATATTTT. The chain is built from TRBV7-8 and TRBJ1-3, with no clear D. Per germline, CDR1 SGHVS and CDR2 FQNEAQ. The CDR3 sequence is 14 residues long. With 0 bases removed from V and 4 bases from J, the gap between germline ends came to 7 bases.

This clone was recorded only once. V and J are TRBV10-3 and TRBJ2-3; the match to TRBD1 covers 7 bases. The germline V gene encodes CDR1 ENHRY and CDR2 SYGVKD. CDR3 length: 15 amino acids. The V and J ends lost 6 bases and 4 bases, in that order; junction bases with no gene match: 10. The CDR3 nucleotides are TGTGCCATCAGGGACACAGGGGCGAATGCAGATACGCAGTATTTT. This gives the protein CAIRDTGANADTQYF.

The chain recombines TRBV6-1 with TRBJ1-1; 7 bases are shared with TRBD1. V gave up 2 bases and J gave up 6 bases; unmatched junction bases: 6. CDR1 and CDR2 from the germline V gene are MNHNS and SASEGT. The CDR3 sequence is 14 residues long. The CDR3: CASSELRGPAEAFF. The CDR3 coding sequence is TGTGCCAGCAGTGAATTGAGGGGGCCTGCTGAAGCTTTCTTT.

This chain joins TRBV6-5 and TRBJ2-1; possible D gene TRBD2, 6 bases. The CDR3 contains 12 residues. In germline, CDR1 is MNHEY, CDR2 SVGAGI. Deletions cut 11 bases from V and 4 bases from J, with 12 bases between. CDR3: CASVLAYNEQFF. The CDR3 DNA reads as TGTGCCTCCGTCCTAGCGTACAATGAGCAGTTCTTC.

This chain connects TRBV10-2 to TRBJ1-3; D is unresolved. Trimming removed 7 bases at V and 0 bases at J, with 10 bases between. The CDR3 has 14 residues. CDR1 is WSHSY, CDR2 SAAADI, per germline. In nucleotides, the CDR3 is TGCGCCAGCATGTCCGAGCACTCTGGAAACACCATATATTTT. Its protein product is CASMSEHSGNTIYF.

The rearrangement links TRBV3-1 (or the pseudogene TRBV3-2) to TRBJ1-2, with TRBD1 matching over 12 bases. The CDR3 totals 15 residues. The V and J ends lost 3 bases and 7 bases, in that order; junction bases with no gene match: 6. Germline CDR1 and CDR2: LGHDT and YNNKEL (reference sequence). The CDR3 sequence: CASSQMGQGAGGYTF. The CDR3 DNA reads as TGTGCCAGCAGCCAGATGGGACAGGGGGCTGGTGGCTACACCTTC.

The rearrangement links TRBV18 to TRBJ1-5, with 9 bases matching TRBD1. The CDR3 has 17 residues. The trim removed 5 bases at V and 1 base at J, leaving 9 bases unmatched. CDR1 is KGHSH, CDR2 LQKENI, per germline. CDR3 loop: CASSAPGQGFSNQPQHF. DNA of the CDR3: TGTGCCAGCTCAGCCCCGGGACAGGGTTTCAGCAATCAGCCCCAGCATTTT.

J is TRBJ1-5 and V is TRBV6-1, with TRBD1 as a possible D gene (6 bases). The CDR3 extends over 19 amino acids. CDR1 and CDR2 from the germline V gene are MNHNS and SASEGT. Between the trimmed V and J ends, which lost 0 bases and 6 bases, there was a span of 24 bases. This chain's CDR3 is CASSEAEGGIRSGGQPQHF. CDR3 sequence (DNA): TGTGCCAGCAGTGAAGCTGAGGGGGGGATCAGGTCAGGTGGTCAGCCCCAGCATTTT.

The chain couples TRBV10-3 to TRBJ2-1, with 8 bases fitting TRBD2. The CDR3 is made up of 13 amino acids. J was trimmed by 8 bases and V by 6 bases; bases with no gene match: 6. Germline V gene data show CDR1 as ENHRY and CDR2 as SYGVKD. The CDR3 DNA reads as TGTGCCATCAGGATTGGACTAGCACATGAGCAGTTCTTC. Amino acids: CAIRIGLAHEQFF.

This clone was counted a single time. V usage is TRBV19 and J usage is TRBJ1-1; 7 bases match TRBD1. The CDR3 runs 14 residues. V shed 9 bases and J 0 bases; nucleotides not matched to a gene: 7. Germline-derived CDR1 and CDR2 are LNHDA and SQIVND (reference sequence). The CDR3 DNA reads as TGTGCCAGGGACAGGCGGCCACTGAACACTGAAGCTTTCTTT. Encoded protein: CARDRRPLNTEAFF.